These 4 T cell receptor beta chains were all obtained from the same sample, sequenced in a study of cytomegalovirus exposure and HLA in healthy donors. The PCR made use of 60 Vbeta and 13 Jbeta primers. Assay: immunoSEQ multiplex PCR; the TCRdb copy retains only in-frame clones and omits some. This table has under 200,000 clones, around four fifths appearing once. Sample: PBMCs. The source is a woman between 18 and 29 years old in good health and CMV-seronegative.

This sequence joins TRBV7-9 and TRBJ1-1, with no clear D. Germline CDR1 is SEHNR and CDR2 is FQNEAQ (reference sequence). CDR3 length: 15 residues. V gave up 1 base and J gave up 0 bases, with 9 bases separating them. In DNA, the CDR3 is TGTGCCAGCAGCTTAGTGTCAGGCATGAACACTGAAGCTTTCTTT. Protein sequence: CASSLVSGMNTEAFF.

Points on this clone: Other DNA sequences within the sample encode an identical CDR3. CDR3: CASSPLESNTEAFF. The CDR3 DNA reads TGTGCCAGCTCACCACTAGAGTCGAACACTGAAGCTTTCTTT. The V gene is TRBV18, the J gene TRBJ1-1; no clear D. The length of the CDR3 is 14 residues. CDR1 and CDR2 from the germline V gene are KGHSH and LQKENI. V shed 1 base and J shed 1 base, with 7 bases lying between them.

The chain has TRBV19 and TRBJ2-5, with D maybe TRBD1 (5 bases). The closer fit of TRBJ2-7 to the DNA end suggests the J call may be wrong. Per the germline V gene, CDR1 is LNHDA and CDR2 is SQIVND (reference sequence). This CDR3 has 13 amino acids. Here the CDR3 DNA reads TGTGCCAGTAGCTCGACAGTGATACACGAGCAGTACTTC. Translation gives CASSSTVIHEQYF.

The chain is built from TRBV19 and TRBJ1-3; tentative D call: TRBD1 (6 bases). Germline CDR1 LNHDA, CDR2 SQIVND (reference sequence). V lost 6 bases to trimming and J lost 3 bases, with 12 bases between them. CDR3 length: 14 amino acids. The CDR3 here is CASRDTGSGNTIYF. As DNA, the CDR3 is TGTGCCAGTAGGGACACAGGGAGTGGAAACACCATATATTTT.